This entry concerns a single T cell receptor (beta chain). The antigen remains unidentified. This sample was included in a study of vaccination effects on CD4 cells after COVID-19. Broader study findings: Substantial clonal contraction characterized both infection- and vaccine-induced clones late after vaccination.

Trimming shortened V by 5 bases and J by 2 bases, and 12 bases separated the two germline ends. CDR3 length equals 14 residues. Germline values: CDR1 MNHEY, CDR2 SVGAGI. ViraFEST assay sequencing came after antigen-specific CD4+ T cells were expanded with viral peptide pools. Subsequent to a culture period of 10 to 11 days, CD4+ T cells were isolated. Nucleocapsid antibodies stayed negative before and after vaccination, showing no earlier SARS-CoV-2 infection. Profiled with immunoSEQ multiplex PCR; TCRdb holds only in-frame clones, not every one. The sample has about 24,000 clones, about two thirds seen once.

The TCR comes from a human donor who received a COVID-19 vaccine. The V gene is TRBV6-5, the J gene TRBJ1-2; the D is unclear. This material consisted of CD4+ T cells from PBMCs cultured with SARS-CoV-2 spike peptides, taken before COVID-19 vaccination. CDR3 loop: CASSPSSFNYGYTF. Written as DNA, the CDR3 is TGTGCCAGCAGTCCCTCAAGTTTCAACTATGGCTACACCTTC.